The TCR beta chain described here comes from a study of coeliac disease. Study as a whole: Coeliac patients had active, refractory type I, or gluten-free-diet-controlled disease.

Trimming removed 6 bases from V and 2 bases from J, with 27 bases in between. From germline, CDR1 is LNHNV and CDR2 YYDKDF (reference sequence). This CDR3 has 19 amino acids. Study outcomes and limitations: Intraepithelial and lamina propria fractions were not highly pure, so cross-contamination was possible. Active celiac intraepithelial and lamina propria samples had lower TRB and TRG clonality than control samples.

In the case of this clone: What it binds is unknown.

Repertoires were generated with immunoSEQ multiplex PCR, while TCRdb's copy carries only in-frame clones and drops some. The sample records around 4,000 clones, 62% being singletons. The clonotype originates from a woman between 18 and 30 years old with active celiac disease. The chain combines TRBV15 with TRBJ2-3, with a weak D call TRBD2 (6 bases). Sequenced material: intraepithelial lymphocytes from the gut. CDR3 region: CATSPLEGGREEDTDTQYF. The CDR3 coding sequence is TGTGCCACCAGTCCTTTAGAGGGTGGCAGGGAGGAAGACACAGATACGCAGTATTTT.